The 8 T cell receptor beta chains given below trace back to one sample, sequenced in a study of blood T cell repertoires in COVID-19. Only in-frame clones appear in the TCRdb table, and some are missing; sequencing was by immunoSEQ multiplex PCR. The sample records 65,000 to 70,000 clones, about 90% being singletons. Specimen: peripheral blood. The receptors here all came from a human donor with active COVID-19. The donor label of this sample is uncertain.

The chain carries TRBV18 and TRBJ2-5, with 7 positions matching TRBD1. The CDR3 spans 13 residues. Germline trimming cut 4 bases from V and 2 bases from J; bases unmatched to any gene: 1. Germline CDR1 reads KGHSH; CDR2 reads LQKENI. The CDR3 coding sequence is TGTGCCAGCTCACGGGACAGACAAGAGACCCAGTACTTC. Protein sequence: CASSRDRQETQYF. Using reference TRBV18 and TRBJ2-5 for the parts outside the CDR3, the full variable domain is NAGVMQNPRHLVRRRGQEARLRCSPMKGHSHVYWYRQLPEEGLKFMVYLQKENIIDESGMPKERFSAEFPKEGPSILRIQQVVRGDSAAYFCASSRDRQETQYFGPGTRLLVL.

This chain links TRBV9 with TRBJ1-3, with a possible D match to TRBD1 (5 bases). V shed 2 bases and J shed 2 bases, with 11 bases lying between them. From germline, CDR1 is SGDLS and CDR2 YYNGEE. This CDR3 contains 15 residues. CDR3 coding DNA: TGTGCCAGCAGCGTTTCAGGGTCCCCTGGAAACACCATATATTTT. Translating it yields CASSVSGSPGNTIYF.

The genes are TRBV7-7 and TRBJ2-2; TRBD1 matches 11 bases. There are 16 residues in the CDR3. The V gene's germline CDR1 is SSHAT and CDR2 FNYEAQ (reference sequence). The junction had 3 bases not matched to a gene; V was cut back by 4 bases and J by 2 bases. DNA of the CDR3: TGTGCCAGCAGCTCGGGACAGGGGGGAAACACCGGGGAGCTGTTTTTT. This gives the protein CASSSGQGGNTGELFF.

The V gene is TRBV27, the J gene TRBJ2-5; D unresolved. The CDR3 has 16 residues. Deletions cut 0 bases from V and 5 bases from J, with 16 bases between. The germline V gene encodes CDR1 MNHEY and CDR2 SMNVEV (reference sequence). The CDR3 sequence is CASSLSNPASGETQYF. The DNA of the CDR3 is TGTGCCAGCAGTTTATCAAATCCGGCTAGTGGGGAGACCCAGTACTTC.

CDR3 loop: CASSRGQVYGEQYF. The CDR3 coding sequence is TGTGCCAGCAGCCGGGGACAGGTGTACGGCGAGCAGTACTTC. The V and J genes are TRBV5-4 and TRBJ2-7, with TRBD1 identical over 8 bases. V was pared by 4 bases and J by 6 bases, with 9 bases of the junction left unmatched. The CDR3 is 14 amino acids. Germline V gene sequence: CDR1 SGHNT, CDR2 YYREEE (reference sequence).

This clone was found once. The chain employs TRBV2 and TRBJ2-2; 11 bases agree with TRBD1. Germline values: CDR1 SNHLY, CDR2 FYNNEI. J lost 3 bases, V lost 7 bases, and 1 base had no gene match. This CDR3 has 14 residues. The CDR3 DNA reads TGTGCCAGCACGGGACAGGGGGACACCGGGGAGCTGTTTTTT. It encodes CASTGQGDTGELFF.

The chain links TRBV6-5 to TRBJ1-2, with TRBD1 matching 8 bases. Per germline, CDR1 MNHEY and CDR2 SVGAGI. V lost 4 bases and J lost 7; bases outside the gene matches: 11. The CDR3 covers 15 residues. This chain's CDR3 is CASSSTGQATGGYTF. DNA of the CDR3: TGTGCCAGCAGTTCGACGGGACAGGCCACCGGTGGCTACACCTTC.

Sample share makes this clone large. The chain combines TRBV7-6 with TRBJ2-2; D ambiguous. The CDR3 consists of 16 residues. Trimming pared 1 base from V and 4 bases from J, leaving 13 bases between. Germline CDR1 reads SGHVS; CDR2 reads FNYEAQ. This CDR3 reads CASSLEVLTSTGELFF. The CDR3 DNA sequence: TGTGCCAGCAGCTTAGAGGTGTTGACTTCCACCGGGGAGCTGTTTTTT.